The 18 T cell receptor beta chains below were found in one sample sequenced in a study of HIV-infected patients and healthy controls. TCRdb recomputed calls from the 5' RACE reads with MiXCR, one row per CDR3 protein. This sample has roughly 70,000 distinct CDR3 sequences, with around 17% found just once. The specimen was CD4+ T cells from blood. The receptor source for this set is a human donor in good health.

J is TRBJ2-7 and V is TRBV30, with 12 bases aligning to TRBD1. The CDR3 has 15 residues. With V trimmed by 3 bases and J by 7 bases, 10 bases remained unmatched. Germline V gene data show CDR1 as GTSNPN and CDR2 as SVGIG (reference sequence). CDR3 loop: CAWSSSGTGGGEQYF. CDR3 sequence (DNA): TGTGCCTGGAGCTCATCCGGGACAGGGGGCGGGGAGCAGTACTTC.

The chain combines TRBV21-1 with TRBJ1-5; the D call in the table, TRBD1, was not verified against the DNA. TRBV21-1 is reported as a pseudogene. The CDR3 length is 18 residues. The CDR3 loop reads CASSNCLSRETSNQPQHF. CDR3 coding DNA: TGTGCCAGCAGCAACTGCCTAAGCCGGGAGACTAGCAATCAGCCCCAGCATTTT.

The chain couples TRBV7-3 to TRBJ2-1, with TRBD2 as a possible D gene (5 bases). Trimming shortened V by 5 bases and J by 15 bases, and 23 bases separated the two germline ends. The CDR3 has 14 amino acids. The germline gives CDR1 SGHTA, CDR2 FQGTGA. The CDR3 here is CASSPSRDRVQLFF. The CDR3 DNA is TGTGCCAGCAGCCCATCCCGGGATAGGGTTCAGCTGTTCTTC.

This clonotype was counted a few times. The chain couples TRBV19 to TRBJ2-3; 7 nucleotides match TRBD1. Germline trimming cut 8 bases from V and 0 bases from J; bases unmatched to any gene: 8. Germline V gene data show CDR1 as LNHDA and CDR2 as SQIVND (reference sequence). CDR3 length: 15 amino acids. The CDR3 is CASSRDRHSTDTQYF. The DNA of the CDR3 is TGTGCCAGTTCCCGGGACAGACATAGCACAGATACGCAGTATTTT. The complete variable domain, with remaining parts taken from reference TRBV19 and TRBJ2-3, reads DGGITQSPKYLFRKEGQNVTLSCEQNLNHDAMYWYRQDPGQGLRLIYYSQIVNDFQKGDIAEGYSVSREKKESFPLTVTSAQKNPTAFYLCASSRDRHSTDTQYFGPGTRLTVL.

The V call is TRBV7-9, the J call TRBJ2-4, with D hard to call. The CDR3 contains 15 residues. The germline gives CDR1 SEHNR, CDR2 FQNEAQ (reference sequence). V was trimmed by 2 bases and J by 0 bases, leaving 8 bases between them. CDR3 coding DNA: TGTGCCAGCAGCTTACTGGAGCCAGCCAAAAACATTCAGTACTTC. This sequence encodes CASSLLEPAKNIQYF. Together with reference TRBV7-9 and TRBJ2-4, the CDR3 gives the full variable domain: DTGVSQNPRHKITKRGQNVTFRCDPISEHNRLYWYRQTLGQGPEFLTYFQNEAQLEKSRLLSDRFSAERPKGSFSTLEIQRTEQGDSAMYLCASSLLEPAKNIQYFGAGTRLSVL.

This clonotype is labeled medium-sized. The chain is built from TRBV7-2 and TRBJ1-6; 8 bases align to TRBD1. Unmatched junction bases numbered 10, after V lost 5 bases and J lost 7 bases. CDR1 is SGHTA, CDR2 FQGNSA, per germline. The CDR3 totals 16 residues. The CDR3 sequence is CASSILPGTGNSPLHF. CDR3 nucleotides: TGTGCCAGCAGCATACTCCCCGGGACAGGAAATTCACCCCTCCACTTT.

The genes are TRBV7-3 and TRBJ2-3; D may be TRBD1 (5 bases). This CDR3 has 13 amino acids. The V gene lost 5 bases and the J gene lost 1 base, with 7 bases spanning the gap. The V gene's germline CDR1 is SGHTA and CDR2 FQGTGA. The CDR3 region is CASSPRGTDTQYF. The CDR3 bases are TGTGCCAGCAGCCCCAGGGGCACAGATACGCAGTATTTT. Full variable domain (remainder filled in from reference TRBV7-3 and TRBJ2-3): GAGVSQTPSNKVTEKGKYVELRCDPISGHTALYWYRQSLGQGPEFLIYFQGTGAADDSGLPNDRFFAVRPEGSVSTLKIQRTERGDSAVYLCASSPRGTDTQYFGPGTRLTVL.

Turning to this clonotype: One junction end disagrees with the germline gene, perhaps due to a read error. The chain links TRBV29-1 to TRBJ2-1; D might be TRBD1 (6 bases). Germline CDR1 and CDR2: SQVTM and ANQGSEA. This CDR3 region has 14 residues. As DNA, the CDR3 is TGCAGCGTTGGGGGACACCTTGGGTACAATAAGCAGTTCTTC. Translating it yields CSVGGHLGYNKQFF.

J is TRBJ2-1 and V is TRBV10-3; 7 bases agree with TRBD2. CDR3 length: 14 residues. V lost 6 bases and J lost 10; bases outside the gene matches: 12. Germline loops: CDR1 ENHRY, CDR2 SYGVKD. CDR3: CAISGTKPLAEQFF. CDR3 nucleotide sequence: TGTGCCATCAGCGGGACTAAGCCCCTGGCAGAGCAGTTCTTC.

V is TRBV6-6 and J is TRBJ2-3; possibly TRBD1 for D (6 bases). The V end lost 5 bases, the J end lost 6 bases, and 24 bases lay between the germline ends. Germline CDR1 MNHNY, CDR2 SVGAGI (reference sequence). This CDR3 is built from 17 residues. The CDR3, as DNA: TGTGCCAGCAGTGCCTCTACAGGGACGGACGTGGCGGATACGCAGTATTTT. Residues: CASSASTGTDVADTQYF.

This clonotype was detected a few times. This rearrangement joins TRBV7-8 to TRBJ2-7; TRBD2 matches 11 bases. CDR3 length: 15 amino acids. CDR1 and CDR2 from the germline V gene are SGHVS and FQNEAQ. V lost 1 base and J lost 9; bases outside the gene matches: 8. The CDR3 loop reads CASSLELAGGVVQYF. CDR3 coding DNA: TGTGCCAGCAGCTTAGAGCTAGCGGGAGGTGTTGTGCAGTACTTC.

This clonotype was counted at least ten times. The V call is TRBV5-1, the J call TRBJ2-3, with D possibly being TRBD2 (6 bases). Trimming cost V 7 bases and J 6 bases, with 18 bases left between them. The CDR3 contains 14 residues. The germline CDR1 and CDR2 sequences are SGHRS and YFSETQ. The CDR3 coding sequence is TGCGCCAGCCTCCGGGACTCTGAGGCGGATACGCAGTATTTT. Translation gives CASLRDSEADTQYF.

The genes are TRBV4-3 and TRBJ2-1; 8 bases are shared with TRBD2. The J segment lost 4 bases and the V segment lost 2 bases, leaving 7 bases of the junction unmatched. The CDR3 loop spans 16 amino acids. Looked up from germline, CDR1 is LGHNA and CDR2 is YSLEER. The DNA for the CDR3 is TGCGCCAGCAGCCAACTGGCGGGGGGCATATACAATGAGCAGTTCTTC. Residues: CASSQLAGGIYNEQFF.

This clonotype was counted a few times. The rearrangement links TRBV7-2 to TRBJ1-4; 8 bases are shared with TRBD1. This CDR3 spans 16 amino acids. CDR1 is SGHTA, CDR2 FQGNSA, per germline. Germline trimming cut 6 bases from V and 4 bases from J; bases unmatched to any gene: 10. CDR3 nucleotides: TGTGCCAGCAGTCCGAGATCAGGACAGGGTAATGAAAAACTGTTTTTT. Translated: CASSPRSGQGNEKLFF.

This chain links TRBV29-1 with TRBJ2-7; 8 nucleotides line up with TRBD1. From germline, CDR1 is SQVTM and CDR2 ANQGSEA. The CDR3 has 12 residues. V lost 3 bases to trimming and J lost 4 bases; unmatched junction nucleotides: 2. The DNA of the CDR3 is TGCAGCGTTGACCGACAGGGGTACGAGCAGTACTTC. Encoded protein: CSVDRQGYEQYF.

This clonotype came up once. The CDR3 sequence is CASSQAWGKADTQYF. DNA for the CDR3: TGTGCCAGCAGCCAAGCTTGGGGGAAGGCAGATACGCAGTATTTT. This chain connects TRBV4-2 to TRBJ2-3; D may correspond to TRBD1 or TRBD2 (5 bases each). Trimming stripped 1 base from V and 4 bases from J, with 12 bases between. CDR1 LGHNA and CDR2 YNFKEQ come from the germline V gene. The CDR3 has 15 amino acids.

The V gene is TRBV9, the J gene TRBJ2-1; 7 positions match TRBD2. Trimming at V came to 0 bases and at J to 9 bases, leaving 6 bases not matched to a gene. This CDR3 spans 14 amino acids. Germline CDR1 and CDR2: SGDLS and YYNGEE. In nucleotides, the CDR3 is TGTGCCAGCAGCGTAGCTACGAAGCGGGGTGAGCAGTTCTTC. Encoded protein: CASSVATKRGEQFF.

There are a few counts of this clonotype. This chain connects TRBV6-2 or TRBV6-3 to TRBJ1-2; D not certain. V dropped 2 bases and J dropped 8 bases, with 6 bases sitting between them. The CDR3 has 11 residues. The germline gives CDR1 MNHEY, CDR2 SVGEGT. DNA of the CDR3: TGTGCCAGCAGTTACATGGCGGGCTACACCTTC. Amino acids: CASSYMAGYTF.